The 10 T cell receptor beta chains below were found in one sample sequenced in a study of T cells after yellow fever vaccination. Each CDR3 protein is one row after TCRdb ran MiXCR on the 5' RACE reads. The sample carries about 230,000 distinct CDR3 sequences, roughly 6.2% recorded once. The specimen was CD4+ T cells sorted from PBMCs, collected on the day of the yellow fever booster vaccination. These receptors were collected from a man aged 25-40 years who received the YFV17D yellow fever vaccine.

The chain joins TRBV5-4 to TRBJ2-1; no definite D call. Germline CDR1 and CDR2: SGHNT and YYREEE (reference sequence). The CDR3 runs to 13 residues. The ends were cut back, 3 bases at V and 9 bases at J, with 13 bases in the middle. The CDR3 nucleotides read TGTGCCAGCAGCTATGGAGTTGTTGGTGAGCAGTTCTTC. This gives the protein CASSYGVVGEQFF.

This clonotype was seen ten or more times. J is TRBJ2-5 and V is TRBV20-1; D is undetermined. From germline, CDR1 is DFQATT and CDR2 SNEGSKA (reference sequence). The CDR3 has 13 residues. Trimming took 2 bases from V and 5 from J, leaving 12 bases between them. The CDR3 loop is CSARRTLRETQYF. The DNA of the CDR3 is TGCAGTGCTAGACGGACGTTGAGGGAGACCCAGTACTTC.

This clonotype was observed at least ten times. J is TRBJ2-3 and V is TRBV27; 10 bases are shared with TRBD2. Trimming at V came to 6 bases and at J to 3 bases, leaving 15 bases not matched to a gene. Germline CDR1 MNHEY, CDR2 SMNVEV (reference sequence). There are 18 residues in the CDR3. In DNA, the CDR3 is TGTGCCAGCAGCACCAGAACCGTGGGACTAGCGTTGACAGATACGCAGTATTTT. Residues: CASSTRTVGLALTDTQYF.

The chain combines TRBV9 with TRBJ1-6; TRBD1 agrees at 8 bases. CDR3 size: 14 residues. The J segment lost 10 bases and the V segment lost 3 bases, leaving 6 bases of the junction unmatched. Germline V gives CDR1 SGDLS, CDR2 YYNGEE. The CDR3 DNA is TGTGCCAGCAGCGATGACAGGGGCCTGTCACCCCTCCACTTT. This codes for CASSDDRGLSPLHF. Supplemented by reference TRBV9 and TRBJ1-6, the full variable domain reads DSGVTQTPKHLITATGQRVTLRCSPRSGDLSVYWYQQSLDQGLQFLIQYYNGEERAKGNILERFSAQQFPDLHSELNLSSLELGDSALYFCASSDDRGLSPLHFGNGTRLTVT.

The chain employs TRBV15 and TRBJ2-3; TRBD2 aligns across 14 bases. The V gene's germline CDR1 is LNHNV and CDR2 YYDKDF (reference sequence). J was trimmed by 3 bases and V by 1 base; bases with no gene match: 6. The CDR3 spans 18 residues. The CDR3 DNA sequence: TGTGCCACCAGCAGAGCGGGACTAGCGGGAGCTGCGACAGATACGCAGTATTTT. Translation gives CATSRAGLAGAATDTQYF.

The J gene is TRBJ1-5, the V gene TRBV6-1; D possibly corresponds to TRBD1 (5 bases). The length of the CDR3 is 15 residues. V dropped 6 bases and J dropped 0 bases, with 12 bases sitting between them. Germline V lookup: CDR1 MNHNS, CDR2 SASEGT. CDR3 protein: CASRPRVYSNQPQHF. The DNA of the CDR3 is TGTGCCAGCAGACCCAGGGTCTATAGCAATCAGCCCCAGCATTTT.

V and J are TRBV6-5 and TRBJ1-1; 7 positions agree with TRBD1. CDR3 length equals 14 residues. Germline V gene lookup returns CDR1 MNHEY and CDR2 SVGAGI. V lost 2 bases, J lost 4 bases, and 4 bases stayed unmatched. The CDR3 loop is CASSYDRVFTEAFF. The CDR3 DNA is TGTGCCAGCAGTTACGACAGGGTATTCACTGAAGCTTTCTTT.

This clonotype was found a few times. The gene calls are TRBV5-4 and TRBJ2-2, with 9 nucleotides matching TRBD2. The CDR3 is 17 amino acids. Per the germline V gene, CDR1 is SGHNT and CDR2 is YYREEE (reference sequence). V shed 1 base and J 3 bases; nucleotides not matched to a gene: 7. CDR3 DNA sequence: TGTGCCAGCAGCTTGTATCTGGCGGGAGGGGACACCGGGGAGCTGTTTTTT. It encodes CASSLYLAGGDTGELFF.

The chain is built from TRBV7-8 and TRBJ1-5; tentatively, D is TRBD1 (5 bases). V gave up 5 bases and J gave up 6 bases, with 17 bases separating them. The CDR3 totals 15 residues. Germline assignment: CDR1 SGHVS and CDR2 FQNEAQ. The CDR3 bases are TGTGCCAGCAGCACCAACAGGTATTCCAGTCAGCCCCAGCATTTT. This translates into CASSTNRYSSQPQHF.

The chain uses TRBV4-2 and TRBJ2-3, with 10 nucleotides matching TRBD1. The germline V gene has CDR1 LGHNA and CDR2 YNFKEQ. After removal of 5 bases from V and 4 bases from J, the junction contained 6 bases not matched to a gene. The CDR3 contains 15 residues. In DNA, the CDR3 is TGTGCCAGCAGCAGCCGGGACAGGGGATCAGATACGCAGTATTTT. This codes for CASSSRDRGSDTQYF.